These T cell receptor beta chains were read from a single sample in a study of shared clonotypes between healthy human individuals. Profiling relied on immunoSEQ multiplex PCR, and the TCRdb table lists in-frame clones only, not all of them. This sample carries 1.5 million to 1.9 million clones, 95% to 99% of them seen once, and the ten largest clones take about 0.45%. Sequencing used naive CD4+ T cells sorted from blood. The source is a man aged 25 to 40 in good health. The CDR3 runs from the conserved cysteine through the conserved F or W. A D gene is named only where the DNA matches it firmly. The size field is filled for only some rows; it gives once, few, many or a size class.

>-|-|TRBJ2-7|TRBV15
CATSRAGTHYEQYF
TGTGCCACCAGCAGAGCCGGGACCCACTACGAGCAGTACTTC
>once|-|TRBJ2-7|TRBV5-4
CASSWGPAAGAHEQYF
TGTGCCAGCAGCTGGGGACCCGCGGCAGGGGCACACGAGCAGTACTTC
>-|-|TRBJ2-3|TRBV10-3
CAISESADTQYF
TGTGCCATCAGTGAGTCGGCAGATACGCAGTATTTT
>-|TRBD1|TRBJ1-1|TRBV2
CASSERGQTNTEAFF
TGTGCCAGCAGTGAAAGGGGACAGACGAACACTGAAGCTTTCTTT
>-|TRBD2|TRBJ2-7|TRBV7-2
CASSLTLAGDEQYF
TGTGCCAGCAGCTTAACCTTAGCGGGAGACGAGCAGTACTTC
>once|TRBD1|TRBJ2-1|TRBV28
CASRTTGGSYNEQFF
TGTGCCAGCAGGACGACAGGGGGGTCCTACAATGAGCAGTTCTTC
>-|-|TRBJ2-1|TRBV5-5
CASSLYPSGYNEQFF
TGTGCCAGCAGCTTGTATCCTAGTGGCTACAATGAGCAGTTCTTC
>-|TRBD2|TRBJ2-1|TRBV7-9
CASSPLGGRESYNEQFF
TGTGCCAGCAGCCCCTTGGGCGGGAGGGAGTCCTACAATGAGCAGTTCTTC
>-|TRBD1|TRBJ1-4|TRBV5-1
CASSYGTADEKLFF
TGCGCCAGCAGCTACGGGACAGCCGATGAAAAACTGTTTTTT
>-|TRBD2|TRBJ2-7|TRBV19
CASMAKAGGDYEQYF
TGTGCCAGTATGGCTAAAGCGGGAGGCGACTACGAGCAGTACTTC
>-|-|TRBJ2-3|TRBV10-1
CASSDRGSSTDTQYF
TGCGCCAGCAGTGATCGGGGCTCGAGCACAGATACGCAGTATTTT
>once|-|TRBJ1-2|TRBV7-8
CASSSTWTKGPYGYTF
TGTGCCAGCAGCTCCACTTGGACCAAGGGCCCCTATGGCTACACCTTC
>-|-|TRBJ1-5|TRBV7-2
CASSPRWDHASNQPQHF
TGTGCCAGCAGCCCACGGTGGGACCACGCCAGCAATCAGCCCCAGCATTTT
>-|TRBD1|TRBJ2-7|TRBV29-1
CSVERQGAPYEQYF
TGCAGCGTTGAACGCCAGGGGGCGCCCTACGAGCAGTACTTC
>-|-|TRBJ2-2|TRBV6-1
CASSEARGTGELFF
TGTGCCAGCAGTGAAGCGAGGGGGACCGGGGAGCTGTTTTTT
>once|-|TRBJ2-3|TRBV5-4
CASSYEGLFSTDTQYF
TGTGCCAGCAGCTACGAGGGACTTTTTAGCACAGATACGCAGTATTTT
>-|-|TRBJ2-2|TRBV18
CASSPGTGPNTGELFF
TGTGCCAGCTCACCAGGAACGGGGCCGAACACCGGGGAGCTGTTTTTT
>-|TRBD2|TRBJ2-2|TRBV5-1
CASSMLAGAPGELFF
TGCGCCAGCAGTATGCTAGCGGGAGCCCCCGGGGAGCTGTTTTTT
>-|TRBD2|TRBJ2-3|TRBV7-2
CASSTGLAGRTDTQYF
TGTGCCAGCAGCACTGGACTAGCGGGCCGGACAGATACGCAGTATTTT
>-|TRBD2|TRBJ2-1|TRBV19
CASSIEPPRLAGGPSSYNEQFF
TGTGCCAGTAGTATCGAGCCCCCGAGGCTAGCGGGAGGGCCCAGCTCCTACAATGAGCAGTTCTTC
>-|-|TRBJ1-1|TRBV7-2
CASSLAVTGSERTFF
TGTGCCAGCAGCTTAGCGGTGACAGGAAGTGAGCGGACTTTCTTT
>once|TRBD2|TRBJ2-3|TRBV9
CASSELRGRGTDTQYF
TGTGCCAGCAGCGAACTACGCGGGAGGGGCACAGATACGCAGTATTTT
>-|-|TRBJ2-7|TRBV28
CASSSKYEQYF
TGTGCCAGCAGTTCTAAATACGAGCAGTACTTC
>-|TRBD1|TRBJ2-7|TRBV7-7
CASSLRQGANEQYF
TGTGCTAGCAGCCTAAGACAGGGGGCCAACGAGCAGTACTTC
>-|-|TRBJ2-7|TRBV27
CASSLPGLATYEQYF
TGTGCCAGCAGTTTACCTGGCCTGGCTACCTACGAGCAGTACTTC
>-|TRBD1|TRBJ2-5|TRBV6-1
CASSEEGRGRRETQYF
TGTGCCAGCAGTGAAGAAGGCAGGGGGCGCCGGGAGACCCAGTACTTC
>-|-|TRBJ1-2|TRBV7-9
CASSLALKIGQSLYF
TGTGCCAGCAGCTTAGCTTTAAAAATCGGACAGTCGCTGTACTTC
>-|-|TRBJ1-1|TRBV6-6
CASSYGSLNTEAFF
TGTGCCAGCAGTTACGGCAGCTTGAACACTGAAGCTTTCTTT
>-|-|TRBJ2-3|TRBV6-5
CASSWARRGTDTQYF
TGTGCCAGCAGTTGGGCTAGGAGGGGGACAGATACGCAGTATTTT
>-|-|TRBJ1-3|TRBV7-2
CASSLASSSGNTIYF
TGTGCCAGCAGCTTAGCCAGCAGCTCTGGAAACACCATATATTTT
>-|-|TRBJ1-2|TRBV5-4
CASSYIPRDGPGYTF
TGTGCCAGCAGTTATATCCCCCGCGACGGCCCTGGCTACACCTTC
>-|TRBD1|TRBJ1-2|TRBV7-9
CASSHRRPDQGVLNYGYTF
TGTGCCAGCAGCCATCGCAGGCCGGATCAGGGGGTCCTTAACTATGGCTACACCTTC